This TCR beta chain came from a study of control samples from healthy donors and cancer patients (dated by TCRdb to between 2020 and 2021). The library was generated by the immunoSEQ multiplex PCR assay. The table comes from immuneACCESS by way of TCRdb, which keeps in-frame sequences with V and J called. Part of the clones is missing from these tables; in studies checked, under half for an unresolved V gene and the rest for unknown reasons. The sample table lists about 120,000 clones, roughly nine tenths of them with a count of one. The top ten hold approximately 37% of the sample. Concerning this clone: Its recognized antigen is unknown. It has no much larger one-base neighbor in the sample; base qualities were not kept.

CDR1 and CDR2, per the germline V gene, are ENHRY and SYGVKD. Cut back by 5 bases and 8 bases, the V and J ends lie 12 bases apart. From cysteine to phenylalanine, the CDR3 is 12 amino acids long. The read is trimmed to its CDR3 DNA, 36 bases read in frame from base 1. The sample taken for sequencing was blood. In this chain, TRBV10-3 is recombined with TRBJ1-1; the D region possibly corresponds to TRBD1 (6 bases align). The clonotype comes from a man aged 50-60 years in good health. CDR3 region: CAISRSGEEAFF. The nucleotides read TGTGCCATCAGTCGGTCAGGGGAAGAAGCTTTCTTT.